The rows below give T cell receptor beta chains drawn from one sample of a study of T cell responses to AZD1222 COVID-19 vaccine. TCRdb's copy holds only in-frame clones and misses some; the assay was immunoSEQ multiplex PCR. The sample yields 15,000 to 20,000 clones, approximately 89% seen once. This specimen consisted of peripheral blood, obtained 28 days after the second AZD1222 dose. These receptors were obtained from an adult who received the AZD1222 COVID-19 vaccine. Both conserved end residues are part of each CDR3. Fields, in order: V gene, J gene, clone size, D gene, CDR3 DNA, CDR3 protein. A D gene is named only where the DNA matches it firmly. Expanded clones get a size class; other rows say once, few or many, or leave the size out.

V gene: TRBV5-1
J gene: TRBJ2-2
clone size: -
D gene: TRBD2
CDR3 DNA: TGCGCCAGCACCGGGGGAGGGGCGAACACCGGGGAGCTGTTTTTT
CDR3 protein: CASTGGGANTGELFF

V gene: TRBV5-1
J gene: TRBJ2-1
clone size: -
D gene: TRBD1
CDR3 DNA: TGCGCCAGCAGCGATAATTTGCCGGGACAGGATTCCTACAATGAGCAGTTCTTC
CDR3 protein: CASSDNLPGQDSYNEQFF

V gene: TRBV19
J gene: TRBJ1-5
clone size: -
D gene: -
CDR3 DNA: TGTGCCAGTAACGCCCTGTCAGGGGTTGAATATCAGCCCCAGCATTTT
CDR3 protein: CASNALSGVEYQPQHF

V gene: TRBV6-4
J gene: TRBJ2-2
clone size: -
D gene: -
CDR3 DNA: TGTGCCAGCAGTGACTCCGGCTCGTCAACCGGGGAGCTGTTTTTT
CDR3 protein: CASSDSGSSTGELFF

V gene: TRBV24-1
J gene: TRBJ2-1
clone size: -
D gene: TRBD1
CDR3 DNA: TGTGCCACCAGTGGGGTCGGGACAGGGCTCTACAATGAGCAGTTCTTC
CDR3 protein: CATSGVGTGLYNEQFF

V gene: TRBV24-1
J gene: TRBJ1-5
clone size: -
D gene: -
CDR3 DNA: TGTGCCACCTCCGGGGGCATGAATCAGCCCCAGCATTTT
CDR3 protein: CATSGGMNQPQHF

V gene: TRBV7-9
J gene: TRBJ1-1
clone size: -
D gene: TRBD1
CDR3 DNA: TGTGCCAGCAGCTTAGCGGGCAGGGGGCGCGGGACTGAAGCTTTCTTT
CDR3 protein: CASSLAGRGRGTEAFF

V gene: TRBV9
J gene: TRBJ2-3
clone size: -
D gene: -
CDR3 DNA: TGTGCCAGCAGCCCATCAGGGGGGTCCTTCGATACGCAGTATTTT
CDR3 protein: CASSPSGGSFDTQYF

V gene: TRBV6-1
J gene: TRBJ2-5
clone size: -
D gene: -
CDR3 DNA: TGTGCCAGCAGTGATTTCGAGCAAGAGACCCAGTACTTC
CDR3 protein: CASSDFEQETQYF

V gene: TRBV7-8
J gene: TRBJ1-1
clone size: -
D gene: -
CDR3 DNA: TGTGCCAGCAGCTTATCGGCGGGTGACACTGAAGCTTTCTTT
CDR3 protein: CASSLSAGDTEAFF

V gene: TRBV5-1
J gene: TRBJ1-4
clone size: -
D gene: TRBD1
CDR3 DNA: TGCGCCAGCAGCTTAACAGGGGCGGGGGATGAAAAACTGTTTTTT
CDR3 protein: CASSLTGAGDEKLFF

V gene: TRBV2
J gene: TRBJ2-5
clone size: -
D gene: -
CDR3 DNA: TGTGCCAGCAGTGACCGGGCGGAGACCCAGTACTTC
CDR3 protein: CASSDRAETQYF

V gene: TRBV6-4
J gene: TRBJ2-1
clone size: -
D gene: TRBD2
CDR3 DNA: TGTGCCAGCAGTGAGCGGGAGGGCTACAATGAGCAGTTCTTC
CDR3 protein: CASSEREGYNEQFF

V gene: TRBV7-2
J gene: TRBJ1-1
clone size: -
D gene: -
CDR3 DNA: TGTGCCAGCAGCTTATACTCGGGCAGCACGAACACTGAAGCTTTCTTT
CDR3 protein: CASSLYSGSTNTEAFF

V gene: TRBV11-2
J gene: TRBJ1-1
clone size: -
D gene: -
CDR3 DNA: TGTGCCAGCAGCTTAAGGGTCGGGCTAAAATTGGACACTGAAGCTTTCTTT
CDR3 protein: CASSLRVGLKLDTEAFF

V gene: TRBV6-2/TRBV6-3
J gene: TRBJ2-4
clone size: -
D gene: -
CDR3 DNA: TGTGCCAGCCGCCTCGGAGGGGGCGGCGACGGGGACATTCAGTACTTC
CDR3 protein: CASRLGGGGDGDIQYF

V gene: TRBV5-1
J gene: TRBJ1-1
clone size: -
D gene: -
CDR3 DNA: TGCGCCAGCAGCTTGGCCGGGAGGGGCGCGGAGGGCACTGAAGCTTTCTTT
CDR3 protein: CASSLAGRGAEGTEAFF

V gene: TRBV19
J gene: TRBJ2-1
clone size: once
D gene: TRBD2
CDR3 DNA: TGTGCCAGTAGTATCGGACTAGCGGGAGCGGAGCAGTTCTTC
CDR3 protein: CASSIGLAGAEQFF

V gene: TRBV19
J gene: TRBJ2-7
clone size: -
D gene: -
CDR3 DNA: TGTGCCAGTAGTATCCTAGTTGGGGCCTACGAGCAGTACTTC
CDR3 protein: CASSILVGAYEQYF

V gene: TRBV6-2/TRBV6-3
J gene: TRBJ2-1
clone size: -
D gene: -
CDR3 DNA: TGTGCCAGCAGTCCCGGGACCCGCTCCTACAATGAGCAGTTCTTC
CDR3 protein: CASSPGTRSYNEQFF

V gene: TRBV19
J gene: TRBJ2-2
clone size: -
D gene: -
CDR3 DNA: TGTGCCAGTACCCCTCTTCGGGCGGGCGGGGAGCTGTTTTTT
CDR3 protein: CASTPLRAGGELFF

V gene: TRBV24-1
J gene: TRBJ2-7
clone size: -
D gene: -
CDR3 DNA: TGTGCCGGGAGGACAGTGAGCGACGAGCAGTACTTC
CDR3 protein: CAGRTVSDEQYF

V gene: TRBV2
J gene: TRBJ1-1
clone size: -
D gene: -
CDR3 DNA: TGTGCCAGCATGGGGGGTCTGTTCGTTTTTGACACTGAAGCTTTCTTT
CDR3 protein: CASMGGLFVFDTEAFF

V gene: TRBV10-3
J gene: TRBJ2-7
clone size: few
D gene: -
CDR3 DNA: TGTGCCATCAGTGAGTCGATTGTTCTGTACTTC
CDR3 protein: CAISESIVLYF

V gene: TRBV10-3
J gene: TRBJ2-7
clone size: once
D gene: TRBD2
CDR3 DNA: TGTGCCATCAGTGCAATAGTAACGGCTAGCGGGAGAATTGCTCGCTACGAGCAGTACTTC
CDR3 protein: CAISAIVTASGRIARYEQYF

V gene: TRBV5-1
J gene: TRBJ2-1
clone size: -
D gene: TRBD2
CDR3 DNA: TGCGCCAGCAGCTTGAGGCTAGCGGGGAGCTCCTACAATGAGCAGTTCTTC
CDR3 protein: CASSLRLAGSSYNEQFF

V gene: TRBV28
J gene: TRBJ2-3
clone size: -
D gene: TRBD2
CDR3 DNA: TGTGCCAGCAGTTTCTTAGCGGGTACAGATACGCAGTATTTT
CDR3 protein: CASSFLAGTDTQYF

V gene: TRBV5-8
J gene: TRBJ2-3
clone size: -
D gene: TRBD2
CDR3 DNA: TGTGCCATTGCTACCTTCTCCGGGGGGGCCGGAGATACGCAGTATTTT
CDR3 protein: CAIATFSGGAGDTQYF

V gene: TRBV11-3
J gene: TRBJ2-1
clone size: -
D gene: TRBD2
CDR3 DNA: TGTGCCAGCAGCCTCTTAAGCGGGGCTACGGACAATGAGCAGTTCTTC
CDR3 protein: CASSLLSGATDNEQFF

V gene: TRBV3-1/TRBV3-2
J gene: TRBJ2-3
clone size: few
D gene: TRBD2
CDR3 DNA: TGTGCCAGCAGCCCCCTAGCGGGAGTAGCAGATACGCAGTATTTT
CDR3 protein: CASSPLAGVADTQYF

V gene: TRBV7-2
J gene: TRBJ2-5
clone size: once
D gene: -
CDR3 DNA: TGTGCCAGCGCTGGGGGTGGGGAGACCCAGTACTTC
CDR3 protein: CASAGGGETQYF

V gene: TRBV18
J gene: TRBJ1-1
clone size: -
D gene: -
CDR3 DNA: TGTGCCAGCTCGGCCGACCCAAACACTGAAGCTTTCTTT
CDR3 protein: CASSADPNTEAFF

V gene: TRBV5-1
J gene: TRBJ2-2
clone size: -
D gene: -
CDR3 DNA: TGCGCCAGCAGCCGCCGAGAGGACACCGGGGAGCTGTTTTTT
CDR3 protein: CASSRREDTGELFF

V gene: TRBV19
J gene: TRBJ2-4
clone size: -
D gene: TRBD2
CDR3 DNA: TGTGCCAGTAGTTCGACTAGCGGGGGGGCCGGAAACATTCAGTACTTC
CDR3 protein: CASSSTSGGAGNIQYF

V gene: TRBV7-8
J gene: TRBJ1-3
clone size: -
D gene: -
CDR3 DNA: TGTGCCAGCAGCTTAGGAGGGGGGTTATCTGGAAACACCATATATTTT
CDR3 protein: CASSLGGGLSGNTIYF

V gene: TRBV7-9
J gene: TRBJ2-1
clone size: -
D gene: -
CDR3 DNA: TGTGCCAGCAGCTTAAAGGGCGGGGCCGGCAATGAGCAGTTCTTC
CDR3 protein: CASSLKGGAGNEQFF

V gene: TRBV3-1/TRBV3-2
J gene: TRBJ1-1
clone size: once
D gene: -
CDR3 DNA: TGTGCCAGCAGCCAAGAGGGCAGCCTGAACACTGAAGCTTTCTTT
CDR3 protein: CASSQEGSLNTEAFF